The 30 T cell receptor beta chains listed next were all sequenced from one sample in a study of shared clonotypes between healthy human individuals. Assay used: immunoSEQ multiplex PCR; TCRdb lists only in-frame clones, some missing. The data show over a million clones, with around 95% seen just once and 0.95% to 1.5% held by the top ten. The sequencing input was naive CD4+ T cells sorted from blood. Subset specified: CD45RA+ positively selected. These receptors were obtained from a young man in good health.

CDR3: CASSQEGGHQPQHF. In DNA, the CDR3 is TGTGCCAGCAGTCAAGAGGGGGGCCATCAGCCCCAGCATTTT. The rearrangement links TRBV6-4 to TRBJ1-5, with D tentatively TRBD1 (6 bases). This CDR3 is built from 14 residues. The V gene lost 5 bases and the J gene lost 5 bases, with 13 bases spanning the gap. The V gene's germline CDR1 is MRHNA and CDR2 SNTAGT.

V usage is TRBV10-3 and J usage is TRBJ2-7; D remains ambiguous. Germline loops: CDR1 ENHRY, CDR2 SYGVKD. V lost 6 bases and J 0 bases, leaving 12 bases between the germline ends. The CDR3 contains 14 residues. CDR3 DNA: TGTGCCATCAGGGGCGTCGTCAGCTCCTACGAGCAGTACTTC. Its protein is CAIRGVVSSYEQYF.

The V gene is TRBV5-1, the J gene TRBJ2-3; D may match TRBD1 or TRBD2 (5 bases each). This CDR3 is 15 amino acids long. Germline values: CDR1 SGHRS, CDR2 YFSETQ. V was cut by 5 bases and J by 4 bases, with 17 bases left in between. CDR3 sequence reads: CASSETGPQADTQYF. The CDR3 DNA sequence: TGCGCCAGCAGTGAGACGGGACCGCAGGCAGATACGCAGTATTTT.

This clone showed up just once. As DNA, the CDR3 is TGTGCCAGCAGGACAGGGTTTGGGAATAGCAATCAGCCCCAGCATTTT. Its translation: CASRTGFGNSNQPQHF. The chain couples TRBV6-6 to TRBJ1-5; 7 nucleotides agree with TRBD1. Germline V gives CDR1 MNHNY, CDR2 SVGAGI (reference sequence). The CDR3 contains 16 residues. Unmatched junction bases numbered 8, after V lost 6 bases and J lost 0 bases.

V is TRBV27 and J is TRBJ2-2; 13 nucleotides line up with TRBD2. Germline V gene sequence: CDR1 MNHEY, CDR2 SMNVEV (reference sequence). This CDR3 is 16 amino acids long. V dropped 10 bases and J dropped 6; count of bases not matched to a gene: 11. The CDR3, as DNA: TGTGCCACATTCGGACTAGCGGGAGTACGGCCCGGGGAGCTGTTTTTT. The encoded protein is CATFGLAGVRPGELFF.

CDR3 protein: CASSEWASSYEQYF. In nucleotides, the CDR3 is TGTGCCAGCAGTGAGTGGGCGAGCTCCTACGAGCAGTACTTC. The chain carries TRBV2 and TRBJ2-7; D call uncertain. CDR1 is SNHLY, CDR2 FYNNEI, per germline. This CDR3 has 14 residues. Deletions cut 3 bases from V and 0 bases from J, with 9 bases between.

The chain carries TRBV6-6 and TRBJ2-5; TRBD2 aligns across 7 bases. This CDR3 has 15 amino acids. CDR1 is MNHNY, CDR2 SVGAGI, per germline (reference sequence). V was clipped by 6 bases and J by 7 bases; unmatched bases: 14. As DNA, the CDR3 is TGTGCCAGCAGCCCATCCCCGGGAGGCCGCGGGACCCAGTACTTC. Translated, it gives CASSPSPGGRGTQYF.

In nucleotides, the CDR3 is TGTGCCAGCAGTGAACAGCGTGCTAACTATGGCTACACCTTC. Translated, it gives CASSEQRANYGYTF. V is TRBV2 and J is TRBJ1-2; D not resolved. This CDR3 is built from 14 residues. V lost 2 bases and J lost 0, with 7 bases in between. Per the germline V gene, CDR1 is SNHLY and CDR2 is FYNNEI.

The J gene is TRBJ2-7, the V gene TRBV9, with TRBD2 matching over 9 bases. CDR1 and CDR2 from the germline V gene are SGDLS and YYNGEE. The V gene end was trimmed by 0 bases and the J gene end by 7 bases; junction bases not matched to a gene: 8. The CDR3 has 15 residues. Written as DNA, the CDR3 is TGTGCCAGCAGCGTAGATCCAGCGGGAGGTAGGGAGCAGTACTTC. It is translated as CASSVDPAGGREQYF.

Points on this clone: At the DNA level, this CDR3 is encoded by other sequences in the same sample as well. V usage is TRBV20-1 and J usage is TRBJ2-5; D not certain. V was trimmed by 6 bases and J by 1 base, leaving 6 bases between them. The CDR3 sequence is 11 residues long. Germline-derived CDR1 and CDR2 are DFQATT and SNEGSKA (reference sequence). Written as DNA, the CDR3 is TGCAGTGCCCGACGCCAAGAGACCCAGTACTTC. This encodes CSARRQETQYF.

Of note for this clone: Other nucleotide sequences from this sample produce the same CDR3. This rearrangement joins TRBV29-1 to TRBJ1-5; D remains ambiguous. Germline-derived CDR1 and CDR2 are SQVTM and ANQGSEA. Trimming shortened V by 4 bases and J by 4 bases, and 8 bases separated the two germline ends. CDR3 size: 12 residues. CDR3 in amino acids: CSVGGGNQPQHF. The CDR3, as DNA: TGCAGCGTTGGGGGTGGTAATCAGCCCCAGCATTTT.

Comment on this clone: The same CDR3 also results from other DNA sequences found in this sample. The J gene is TRBJ2-7, the V gene TRBV5-1; TRBD1 agrees at 8 bases. Losses at the gene ends were 4 bases for V and 3 bases for J; bases not matched to a gene: 6. The CDR3 loop spans 14 amino acids. CDR1 and CDR2 from the germline V gene are SGHRS and YFSETQ. The CDR3 DNA sequence: TGCGCCAGCAGCCCTGACAGGGGAAGCTACGAGCAGTACTTC. This translates into CASSPDRGSYEQYF.

The chain employs TRBV7-9 and TRBJ2-7, with 8 bases that match TRBD2. The CDR3 extends over 17 amino acids. The junction had 13 bases not matched to a gene; V was cut back by 4 bases and J by 2 bases. The germline CDR1 and CDR2 sequences are SEHNR and FQNEAQ (reference sequence). The CDR3, as DNA: TGTGCCAGCAGCTCCCCCTCAGCGGGAGTTTACACCTACGAGCAGTACTTC. Amino acids: CASSSPSAGVYTYEQYF.

The rearrangement uses TRBV19 and TRBJ2-1; tentative D call: TRBD1 (6 bases). Germline V gene data show CDR1 as LNHDA and CDR2 as SQIVND (reference sequence). The CDR3 has 17 amino acids. The V end was cut by 3 bases, the J end by 0 bases, with 15 bases between. DNA of the CDR3: TGTGCCAGTAGTATGGGCAGGGGAAGGGGCTCCTACAATGAGCAGTTCTTC. Residues: CASSMGRGRGSYNEQFF.

The gene calls are TRBV2 and TRBJ2-7; 7 bases line up with TRBD2. The CDR3 has 16 residues. J gave up 0 bases and V 3 bases, and 8 bases lay outside the gene matches. Germline V gene lookup returns CDR1 SNHLY and CDR2 FYNNEI. The CDR3 DNA sequence: TGTGCCAGCAGTGAGTTGCGGGAGTTTACCTCCTACGAGCAGTACTTC. It is translated as CASSELREFTSYEQYF.

The chain recombines TRBV2 with TRBJ2-7; 11 nucleotides match TRBD2. The CDR3 length is 15 residues. Unmatched junction bases numbered 3, after V lost 5 bases and J lost 0 bases. Germline loops: CDR1 SNHLY, CDR2 FYNNEI. As DNA, the CDR3 is TGTGCCAGCAGTCTTAGCGGGAGGGCCTCCTACGAGCAGTACTTC. Protein product: CASSLSGRASYEQYF.

The V and J genes are TRBV5-4 and TRBJ2-7; 13 nucleotides line up with TRBD2. V was pared by 4 bases and J by 0 bases, with 7 bases of the junction left unmatched. Germline V gene lookup returns CDR1 SGHNT and CDR2 YYREEE (reference sequence). The CDR3 covers 17 residues. This CDR3 reads CASSPGGLAGSSYEQYF. Here the CDR3 DNA reads TGTGCCAGCAGCCCTGGGGGACTAGCGGGAAGCTCCTACGAGCAGTACTTC.

This chain uses TRBV10-3 with TRBJ2-7; 11 bases agree with TRBD1. The germline gives CDR1 ENHRY, CDR2 SYGVKD. The CDR3 sequence is 15 residues long. Trimming took 10 bases from V and 3 from J; bases not matched to a gene: 11. The chain's CDR3 is CASNAGTGGDYEQYF. The CDR3 DNA sequence: TGTGCCAGCAATGCCGGGACAGGGGGTGACTACGAGCAGTACTTC.

The chain links TRBV4-1 to TRBJ1-1; perhaps TRBD1 as D (5 bases). The CDR3 consists of 15 residues. The V gene lost 0 bases and the J gene lost 10 bases, with 18 bases spanning the gap. Germline values: CDR1 MGHRA, CDR2 YSYEKL. The CDR3 spells CASSQEVTRVPRAFF. The CDR3 DNA reads as TGCGCCAGCAGCCAAGAAGTGACCAGGGTACCCAGAGCTTTCTTT.

The chain recombines TRBV15 with TRBJ1-4; D is possibly TRBD1 (6 bases). Germline V gene lookup returns CDR1 LNHNV and CDR2 YYDKDF (reference sequence). The V end lost 6 bases, the J end lost 8 bases, and 19 bases lay between the germline ends. This CDR3 has 15 amino acids. The CDR3 nucleotides read TGTGCCACCAGGCCTAGGGGGGGTGGAAAGGAAAAACTGTTTTTT. It translates to CATRPRGGGKEKLFF.

This chain joins TRBV5-1 and TRBJ1-5, with D possibly matching TRBD1 (5 bases). The germline CDR1 and CDR2 sequences are SGHRS and YFSETQ. The CDR3 has 16 residues. Trimming shortened V by 4 bases and J by 1 base, and 15 bases separated the two germline ends. The CDR3 reads CASSLDVGGSNQPQHF. The CDR3 region has the DNA TGCGCCAGCAGCCTAGATGTTGGGGGGAGCAATCAGCCCCAGCATTTT.

The V call is TRBV18, the J call TRBJ2-7, with D perhaps being TRBD1 or TRBD2 (7 bases each). The V gene lost 5 bases and the J gene lost 2 bases, with 19 bases spanning the gap. Germline CDR1 is KGHSH and CDR2 is LQKENI. The CDR3 sequence is 16 residues long. CDR3 sequence reads: CASSSSPPGGAYEQYF. The CDR3 coding sequence is TGTGCCAGCTCAAGTAGTCCGCCAGGGGGGGCCTACGAGCAGTACTTC.

The chain uses TRBV2 and TRBJ2-7; D is ambiguous. CDR1 and CDR2 from the germline V gene are SNHLY and FYNNEI. Trimming left V 1 base short and J 2 bases short, with 6 bases between. There are 13 residues in the CDR3. CDR3 sequence: CASSEGQTYEQYF. The CDR3 DNA reads as TGTGCCAGCAGTGAAGGGCAGACCTACGAGCAGTACTTC.

This chain connects TRBV5-1 to TRBJ2-2; 9 bases agree with TRBD1. This CDR3 is 17 amino acids long. Trimming at V came to 4 bases and at J to 5 bases, leaving 12 bases not matched to a gene. Germline lookup yields CDR1 SGHRS and CDR2 YFSETQ. The CDR3 DNA reads TGCGCCAGCAGCCTTTCTACCGGGACAGGGAATACCGGGGAGCTGTTTTTT. Translated, it gives CASSLSTGTGNTGELFF.

This clone was seen only once. The chain recombines TRBV18 with TRBJ2-3; D gene uncertain. CDR3 length equals 14 residues. Germline V lookup: CDR1 KGHSH, CDR2 LQKENI. Trimming took off 5 bases at V and 4 bases at J, with 13 bases between the two ends. The CDR3 is CASSSNRWPDTQYF. The CDR3 region has the DNA TGTGCCAGCTCATCAAACCGCTGGCCAGATACGCAGTATTTT.

The rearrangement uses TRBV18 and TRBJ1-3, with TRBD1 identical over 7 bases. This CDR3 contains 16 residues. Germline V gene sequence: CDR1 KGHSH, CDR2 LQKENI. V gave up 2 bases and J gave up 3 bases; unmatched junction bases: 7. CDR3 bases: TGTGCCAGCTCACCAAATATAGGGGGCGATGGAAACACCATATATTTT. Translated: CASSPNIGGDGNTIYF.

The chain links TRBV5-4 to TRBJ2-1; D is possibly TRBD2 (5 bases). The CDR3 totals 15 residues. V was clipped by 3 bases and J by 6 bases, with 16 bases between them. Germline V lookup: CDR1 SGHNT, CDR2 YYREEE (reference sequence). The DNA for the CDR3 is TGTGCCAGCAGCTCATCACTAGACCCAGGCAATGAGCAGTTCTTC. It is translated as CASSSSLDPGNEQFF. The variable domain in full, completed from reference TRBV5-4 and TRBJ2-1, reads ETGVTQSPTHLIKTRGQQVTLRCSSQSGHNTVSWYQQALGQGPQFIFQYYREEENGRGNFPPRFSGLQFPNYSSELNVNALELDDSALYLCASSSSLDPGNEQFFGPGTRLTVL.

The chain uses TRBV28 and TRBJ2-3; TRBD1 matches at 7 bases. The CDR3 runs 15 residues. V lost 7 bases, J lost 3 bases, and 10 bases stayed unmatched. Per the germline V gene, CDR1 is MDHEN and CDR2 is SYDVKM. This CDR3 is CASTLLGQPTDTQYF. The CDR3 DNA is TGTGCCAGCACCCTCCTGGGACAGCCGACAGATACGCAGTATTTT.

This rearrangement joins TRBV20-1 to TRBJ2-7, with no clear D. V was clipped by 5 bases and J by 5 bases, with 4 bases between them. Germline V gene data show CDR1 as DFQATT and CDR2 as SNEGSKA (reference sequence). CDR3 size: 9 residues. The CDR3 loop reads CSAENEQYF. As DNA, the CDR3 is TGCAGTGCTGAAAACGAGCAGTACTTC.

The rearrangement links TRBV5-1 to TRBJ2-2; the D gene is possibly TRBD2 (5 bases). V was trimmed by 4 bases and J by 0 bases, leaving 16 bases between them. The CDR3 contains 17 residues. The V gene's germline CDR1 is SGHRS and CDR2 YFSETQ. The CDR3 loop reads CASSPGVGNSNTGELFF. The CDR3 nucleotides are TGCGCCAGCAGCCCCGGGGTGGGGAACTCGAACACCGGGGAGCTGTTTTTT.